Listed below are T cell receptor beta chains from one sample, sequenced in a study of cytomegalovirus exposure and HLA in healthy donors. The protocol was immunoSEQ multiplex PCR, while the TCRdb copy is restricted to in-frame clones and leaves out a portion. The data show 120,000 or so clones, 60% to 80% seen once. The sample comprised PBMCs. The receptors come from a man aged 45-65 years in good health and CMV-seropositive. Both conserved end residues are trimmed from each CDR3.

>TRBV5-4|TRBJ2-7
ASSLKSAFSYEQY
>TRBV6-6|TRBJ1-2
ASREGQGLSNYGYT
>TRBV7-9|TRBJ2-5
ASSFGQGPQETQY
>TRBV11-2|TRBJ1-2
ASSPVTGSHGYT
>TRBV6-5|TRBJ2-7
ASSYRAGSHEQY
>TRBV1|TRBJ2-3
TSSPKDTGHRLNTQY
>TRBV5-1|TRBJ2-5
ASSDQETQY
>TRBV6-1|TRBJ2-3
ASGRQGATTDTQY
>TRBV9|TRBJ1-6
ASSAAGQAGYNSPLH
>TRBV4-1|TRBJ1-3
ASSPVEGRRSLGNTIY
>TRBV23-1|TRBJ2-6
ASSHPGQFLRSGANVLT
>TRBV5-1|TRBJ2-5
ASSTQRGIQETQY
>TRBV6-1|TRBJ1-1
ASRQNGGLRAF
>TRBV5-1|TRBJ1-4
ASSPGGVSNEKLF
>TRBV6-6|TRBJ1-1
ASSRLEGGAVEAF
>TRBV7-2|TRBJ2-1
ASTEDGQGINEQF
>TRBV5-1|TRBJ1-2
ASSPTGDYGYT
>TRBV6-6|TRBJ2-2
ASRREVRTGELF
>TRBV5-6|TRBJ1-1
ASSLEAATEAF
>TRBV2|TRBJ1-4
ASRTYGSNEKLF
>TRBV19|TRBJ2-7
ASSIVGNSYEQY
>TRBV5-6|TRBJ2-5
ASSLGGPSETQY
>TRBV7-9|TRBJ1-1
ASSFSQNTEAF
>TRBV2|TRBJ1-2
ASSETGGGYT
>TRBV27|TRBJ2-7
ASSKDSSYEQY